This T cell receptor beta chain was sequenced during a study of technical replicates of blood from a handful of donors. Trimming removed 7 bases at V and 0 bases at J, with 12 bases between. The CDR3 has 14 residues. Germline CDR1 and CDR2: SQVTM and ANQGSEA. Profiling relied on immunoSEQ multiplex PCR, and the TCRdb table lists in-frame clones only, not all of them. The data contain some 82,000 clones, 97% of them singletons. The clonotype was recovered from a human donor in good health. This rearrangement joins TRBV29-1 to TRBJ2-2; D unclear. The sample was T cells isolated from PBMCs. CDR3 sequence: CSASRHANTGELFF. CDR3 DNA sequence: TGCAGCGCTAGTCGTCACGCGAACACCGGGGAGCTGTTTTTT.